This TCR beta chain was recovered during a study of beta chain features in type 1 diabetes (dated by TCRdb to the late 2010s). Concerning the study at large: Mean age, gender distribution, total cell number and subset yield were not different between patients and healthy donors. A total of 85 million to 110 million sorted cells were examined across all samples, and RNA yield correlated strongly with the number of cells per subset. In the study, recently diagnosed type 1 diabetes patients and matched healthy donors were compared on the TCRB repertoires of their sorted circulating CD4+ T cell subsets. Regulatory and stem cell-like memory subsets were isolated from only 8 patients and 8 healthy donors, whereas naive and central memory subsets came from all 30 or so donors. What the research found in general, with its limitations: The naive, central memory and regulatory TCRB repertoires appeared to resemble one another more closely among patients than among healthy donors. At VDJ recombination sites, patients with type 1 diabetes made fewer insertions and deleted more nucleotides, a pattern implying thymic rearrangement abnormalities. Shorter templates might be favored by PCR, yet because patient and control samples were amplified and corrected together, any such skew would affect both groups equally. Sequencing cDNA rather than genomic DNA could over-represent highly expressing activated cells, although activation and CD3 levels did not differ between groups. Because small numbers of individuals were included in the HLA sub-analyses, any influence of HLA type on TCRB rearrangement was left unresolved. Type 1 diabetes patients showed a moderate but significant shortening of TCRB CDR3 length in all four CD4+ subsets.

Each donor gave one peripheral blood draw, averaging roughly 120 mL, which was collected into heparinised tubes. Using a panel that included CD45RO, CCR7, CD25, CD127, CD95 and CD27, naive, central memory, regulatory and stem cell-like memory CD4+ T cells were sorted on a BD FACSAria II. Every sorted population had a purity above 95%. PBMCs were isolated right away by Lymphoprep density gradient centrifugation and were stained directly, without culture. Samples were stained and sorted in pairs, with one healthy donor and one patient per experiment, so that batch effects were minimized. There are 13 amino acids in the CDR3, from cysteine to phenylalanine inclusive. Only the CDR3 part of the read is kept: 39 bases, read in frame from the first base. V trim: 8 bases; J trim: 4 bases; unmatched bases: 6. The germline V gene provides CDR1 SGHAT and CDR2 FQNNGV. This clone showed up just a few times. The target of this receptor is not known. Base qualities are not provided; no much larger clone lies one nucleotide away.

The High Capacity cDNA Reverse Transcription Kit was used to reverse transcribe all of the isolated RNA, meaning that expressed TCRB transcripts were what got sequenced. Deep immunoSEQ sequencing was performed on naive, central memory and regulatory T cell samples, with an average of around 3.5 million total reads per sample. After sorted cells were lysed in RLT buffer, RNA was extracted with DNase-treated RNeasy Micro or Mini kits, with the choice depending on cell number. Each cell subset was processed on its own to prevent cross-contamination, while patient and healthy donor samples were processed together. Using the immunoSEQ multiplex PCR, TCRB sequences were amplified from cDNA into 87-bp fragments spanning the CDR3 region. Amplicons were sequenced on the Illumina HiSeq platform. Regarding the original processing steps: PCR bias was corrected computationally using synthetic template baselines, and reads within Hamming distance 2 were collapsed, with unmergeable singletons discarded. Reads were aligned against IMGT to assign V, D and J genes, CDR3 length and insertions or deletions at six rearrangement sites. Within each subset, clonotype counts were normalized to the number of sorted cells before true diversity and Gini coefficients were calculated with the tcR R package. The overlap coefficient, calculated on TCRB nucleotide sequences, was used to measure repertoire sharing. As a proxy for the pre-selection repertoire, out-of-frame TCRB sequences from naive cells were analyzed. The immuneACCESS repertoire file appears here via TCRdb, limited to in-frame rearrangements. These files lack a portion of the clones; in checked studies, under half of the deficit traces to unresolved V genes, and the cause of the others is not known. V and J calls and clone size come straight from that table; D and trimming were deduced from the DNA. The sample table holds about 230,000 clones, of which 9.6% were seen once. Clones ranked in the top ten supply less than 0.035% of the sample.

This TCR was recovered from a woman between 18 and 29 years old in good health. The chain couples TRBV11-2 to TRBJ2-7; 9 middle bases align to TRBD1. The sample comprised naive CD4+ T cells from blood. The cell subset or site tag for this specimen amounts to: true naive CD4+ T cells. The CDR3 here reads CASCRTGAYEQYF. Here is the DNA: TGTGCCAGCTGCAGGACAGGGGCGTACGAGCAGTACTTC.